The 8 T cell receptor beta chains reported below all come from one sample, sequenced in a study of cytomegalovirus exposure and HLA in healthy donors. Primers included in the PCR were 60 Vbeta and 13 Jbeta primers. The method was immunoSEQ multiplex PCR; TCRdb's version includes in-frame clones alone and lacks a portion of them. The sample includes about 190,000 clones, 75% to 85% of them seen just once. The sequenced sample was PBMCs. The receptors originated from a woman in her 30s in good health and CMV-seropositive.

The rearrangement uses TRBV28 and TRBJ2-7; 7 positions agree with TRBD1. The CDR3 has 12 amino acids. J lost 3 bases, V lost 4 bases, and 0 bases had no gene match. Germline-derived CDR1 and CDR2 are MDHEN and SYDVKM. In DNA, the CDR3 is TGTGCCAGCAGTTCAGGGGGCTACGAGCAGTACTTC. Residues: CASSSGGYEQYF.

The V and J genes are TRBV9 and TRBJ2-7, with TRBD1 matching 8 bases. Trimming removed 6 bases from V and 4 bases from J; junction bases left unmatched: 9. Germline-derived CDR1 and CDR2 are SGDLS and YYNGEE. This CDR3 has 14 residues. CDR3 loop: CASTRTGTPYEQYF. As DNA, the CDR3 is TGTGCCAGCACCAGGACAGGGACACCATACGAGCAGTACTTC. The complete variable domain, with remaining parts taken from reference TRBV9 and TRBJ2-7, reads DSGVTQTPKHLITATGQRVTLRCSPRSGDLSVYWYQQSLDQGLQFLIQYYNGEERAKGNILERFSAQQFPDLHSELNLSSLELGDSALYFCASTRTGTPYEQYFGPGTRLTVT.

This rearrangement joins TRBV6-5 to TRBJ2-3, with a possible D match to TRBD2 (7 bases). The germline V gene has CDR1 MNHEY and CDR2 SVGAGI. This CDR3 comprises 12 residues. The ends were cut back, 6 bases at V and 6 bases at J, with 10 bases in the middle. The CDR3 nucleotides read TGTGCCAGCAGAGGGGGGGCGGATACGCAGTATTTT. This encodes CASRGGADTQYF.

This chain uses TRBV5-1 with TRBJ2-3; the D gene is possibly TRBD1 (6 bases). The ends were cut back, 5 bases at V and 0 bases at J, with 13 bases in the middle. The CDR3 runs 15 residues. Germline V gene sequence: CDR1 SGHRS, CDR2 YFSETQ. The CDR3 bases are TGCGCCAGCAGTAATGGACAGAGTAGCACAGATACGCAGTATTTT. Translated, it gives CASSNGQSSTDTQYF.

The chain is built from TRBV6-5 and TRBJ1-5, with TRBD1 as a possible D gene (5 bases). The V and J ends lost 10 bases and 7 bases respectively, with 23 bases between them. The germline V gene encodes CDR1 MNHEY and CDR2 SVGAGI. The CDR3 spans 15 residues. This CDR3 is CATTPGPGRGQPQHF. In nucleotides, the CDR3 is TGTGCCACCACTCCCGGCCCAGGGCGGGGGCAGCCCCAGCATTTT.

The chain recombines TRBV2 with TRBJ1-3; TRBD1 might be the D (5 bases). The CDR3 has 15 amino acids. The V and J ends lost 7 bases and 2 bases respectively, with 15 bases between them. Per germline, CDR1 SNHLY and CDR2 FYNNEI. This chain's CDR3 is CASMGEASAGNTIYF. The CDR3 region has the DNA TGTGCCAGCATGGGGGAGGCGTCGGCTGGAAACACCATATATTTT.

The CDR3 bases are TGCGCCAGCAACTCGGTACCGGAGGTGGAGACCCAGTACTTC. It yields the protein CASNSVPEVETQYF. The V call is TRBV5-1, the J call TRBJ2-5, with D maybe TRBD2 (5 bases). V was shortened by 6 bases and J by 5 bases, with 17 bases between the two germline ends. Germline CDR1 SGHRS, CDR2 YFSETQ. The CDR3 is made up of 14 amino acids.

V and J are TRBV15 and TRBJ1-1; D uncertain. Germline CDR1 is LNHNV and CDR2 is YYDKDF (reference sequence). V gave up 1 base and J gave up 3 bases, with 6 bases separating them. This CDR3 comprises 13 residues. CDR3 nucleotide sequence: TGTGCCACCAGCAGAGTTGTAGACACTGAAGCTTTCTTT. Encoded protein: CATSRVVDTEAFF.